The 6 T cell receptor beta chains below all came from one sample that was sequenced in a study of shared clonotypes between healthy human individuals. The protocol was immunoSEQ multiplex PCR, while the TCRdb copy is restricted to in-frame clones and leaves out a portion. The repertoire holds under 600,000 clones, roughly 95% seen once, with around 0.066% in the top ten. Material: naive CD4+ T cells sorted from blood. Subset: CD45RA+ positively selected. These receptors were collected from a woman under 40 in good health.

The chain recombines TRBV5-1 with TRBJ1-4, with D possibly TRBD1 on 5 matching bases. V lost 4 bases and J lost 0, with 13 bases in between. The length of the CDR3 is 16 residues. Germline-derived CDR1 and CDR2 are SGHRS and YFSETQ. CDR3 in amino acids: CASSPGGTSTNEKLFF. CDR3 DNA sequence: TGCGCCAGCAGCCCTGGGGGGACTTCAACTAATGAAAAACTGTTTTTT.

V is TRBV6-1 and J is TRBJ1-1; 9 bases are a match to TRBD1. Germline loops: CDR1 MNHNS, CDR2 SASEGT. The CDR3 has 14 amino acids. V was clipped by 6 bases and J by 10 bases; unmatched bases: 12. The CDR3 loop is CASREPGTGSVAFF. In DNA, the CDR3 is TGTGCCAGCAGGGAACCCGGGACAGGGTCTGTAGCTTTCTTT.

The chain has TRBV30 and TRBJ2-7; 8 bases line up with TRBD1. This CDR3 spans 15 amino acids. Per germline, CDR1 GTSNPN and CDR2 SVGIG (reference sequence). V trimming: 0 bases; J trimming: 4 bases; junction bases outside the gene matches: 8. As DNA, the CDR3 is TGTGCCTGGAGTGTACAATGGGACAGGATTTACGAGCAGTACTTC. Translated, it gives CAWSVQWDRIYEQYF.

The CDR3, as DNA: TGTGCCAGCAGCTTATCCGGGACAAAAGAGACCCAGTACTTC. Translating it yields CASSLSGTKETQYF. This chain connects TRBV7-7 to TRBJ2-5, with D perhaps matching TRBD1 (6 bases). The CDR3 extends over 14 amino acids. V shed 2 bases and J shed 3 bases, with 10 bases lying between them. The V gene's germline CDR1 is SSHAT and CDR2 FNYEAQ (reference sequence).

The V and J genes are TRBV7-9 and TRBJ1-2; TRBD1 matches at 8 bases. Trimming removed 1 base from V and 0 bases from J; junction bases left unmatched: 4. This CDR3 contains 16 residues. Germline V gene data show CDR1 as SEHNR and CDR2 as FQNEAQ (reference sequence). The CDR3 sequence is CASSLGSGGTNYGYTF. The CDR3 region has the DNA TGTGCCAGCAGCTTAGGCTCAGGGGGCACTAACTATGGCTACACCTTC.

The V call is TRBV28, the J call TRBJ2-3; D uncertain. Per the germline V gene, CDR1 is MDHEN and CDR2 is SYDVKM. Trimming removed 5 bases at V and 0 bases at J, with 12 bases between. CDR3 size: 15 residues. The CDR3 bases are TGTGCCAGCAGTCCCCCTGCTGGTAGCACAGATACGCAGTATTTT. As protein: CASSPPAGSTDTQYF.